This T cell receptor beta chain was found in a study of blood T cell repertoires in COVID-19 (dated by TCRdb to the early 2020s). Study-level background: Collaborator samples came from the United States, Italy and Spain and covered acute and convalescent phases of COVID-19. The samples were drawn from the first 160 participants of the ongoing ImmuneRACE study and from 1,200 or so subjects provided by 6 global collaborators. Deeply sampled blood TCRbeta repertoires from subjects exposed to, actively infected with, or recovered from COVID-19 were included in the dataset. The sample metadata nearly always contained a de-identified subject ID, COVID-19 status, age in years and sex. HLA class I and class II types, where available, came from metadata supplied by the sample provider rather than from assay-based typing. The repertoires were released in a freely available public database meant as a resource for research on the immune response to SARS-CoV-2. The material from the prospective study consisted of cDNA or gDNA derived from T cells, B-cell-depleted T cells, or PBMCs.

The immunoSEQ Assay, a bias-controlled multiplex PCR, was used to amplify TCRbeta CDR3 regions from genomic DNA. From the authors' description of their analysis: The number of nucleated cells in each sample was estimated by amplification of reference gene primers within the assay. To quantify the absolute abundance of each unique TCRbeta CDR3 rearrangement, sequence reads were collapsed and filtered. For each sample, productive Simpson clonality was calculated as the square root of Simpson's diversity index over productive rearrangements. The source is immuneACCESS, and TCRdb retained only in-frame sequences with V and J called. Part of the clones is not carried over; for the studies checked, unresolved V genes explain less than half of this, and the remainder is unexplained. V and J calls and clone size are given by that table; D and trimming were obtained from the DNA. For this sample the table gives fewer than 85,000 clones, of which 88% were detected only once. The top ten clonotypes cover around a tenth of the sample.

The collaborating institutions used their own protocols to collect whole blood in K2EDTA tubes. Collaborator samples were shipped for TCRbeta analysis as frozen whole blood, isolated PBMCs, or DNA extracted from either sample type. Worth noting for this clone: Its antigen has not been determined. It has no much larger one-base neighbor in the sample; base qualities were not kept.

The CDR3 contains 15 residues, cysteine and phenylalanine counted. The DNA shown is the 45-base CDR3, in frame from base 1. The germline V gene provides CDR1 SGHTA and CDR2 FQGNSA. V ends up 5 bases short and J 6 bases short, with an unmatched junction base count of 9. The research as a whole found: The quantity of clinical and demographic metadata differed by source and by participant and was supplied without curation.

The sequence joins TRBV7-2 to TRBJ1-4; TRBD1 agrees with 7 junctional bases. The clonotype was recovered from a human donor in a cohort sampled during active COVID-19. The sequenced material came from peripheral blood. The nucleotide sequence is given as TGTGCCAGCAGCCTCGACCCAGGGGGTGATGAAAAACTGTTTTTT. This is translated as CASSLDPGGDEKLFF.